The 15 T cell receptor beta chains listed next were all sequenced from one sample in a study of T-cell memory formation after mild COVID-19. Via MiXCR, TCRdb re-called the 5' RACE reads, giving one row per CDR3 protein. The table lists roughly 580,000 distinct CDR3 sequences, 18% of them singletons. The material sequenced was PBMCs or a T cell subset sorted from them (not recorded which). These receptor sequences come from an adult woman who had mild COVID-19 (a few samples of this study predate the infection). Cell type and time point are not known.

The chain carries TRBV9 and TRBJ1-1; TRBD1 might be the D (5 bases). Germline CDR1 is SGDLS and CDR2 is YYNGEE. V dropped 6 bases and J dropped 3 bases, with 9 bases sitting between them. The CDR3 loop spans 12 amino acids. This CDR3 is CASNRGDTEAFF. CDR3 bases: TGTGCCAGCAACCGAGGGGACACTGAAGCTTTCTTT.

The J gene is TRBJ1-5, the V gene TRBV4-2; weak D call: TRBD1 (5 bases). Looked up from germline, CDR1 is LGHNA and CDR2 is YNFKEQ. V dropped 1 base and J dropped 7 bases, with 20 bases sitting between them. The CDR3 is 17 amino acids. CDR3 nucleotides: TGTGCCAGCAGCCAAGGACCTATGCAGGGTCGTGCCCAGCCCCAGCATTTT. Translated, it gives CASSQGPMQGRAQPQHF.

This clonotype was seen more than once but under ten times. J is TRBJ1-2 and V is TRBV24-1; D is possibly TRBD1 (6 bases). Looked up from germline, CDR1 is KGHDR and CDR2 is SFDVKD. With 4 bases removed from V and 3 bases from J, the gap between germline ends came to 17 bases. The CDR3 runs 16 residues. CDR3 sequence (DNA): TGTGCCACCAGTGACCGGCTCAGGGGAGGCGACTATGGCTACACCTTC. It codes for CATSDRLRGGDYGYTF.

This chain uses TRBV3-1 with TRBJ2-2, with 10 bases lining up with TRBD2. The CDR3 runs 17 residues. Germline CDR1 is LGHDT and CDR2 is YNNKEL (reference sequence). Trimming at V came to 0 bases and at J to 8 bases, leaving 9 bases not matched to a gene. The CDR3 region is CASSQDLERGGHGELFF. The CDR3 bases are TGTGCCAGCAGCCAAGATCTTGAGCGGGGGGGCCATGGGGAGCTGTTTTTT.

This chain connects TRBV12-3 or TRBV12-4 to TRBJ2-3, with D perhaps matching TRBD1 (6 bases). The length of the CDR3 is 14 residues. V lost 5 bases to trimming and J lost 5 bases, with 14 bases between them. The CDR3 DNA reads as TGTGCCAGCAGTCTCAACAGGGAAGGAGATACGCAGTATTTT. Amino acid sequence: CASSLNREGDTQYF.

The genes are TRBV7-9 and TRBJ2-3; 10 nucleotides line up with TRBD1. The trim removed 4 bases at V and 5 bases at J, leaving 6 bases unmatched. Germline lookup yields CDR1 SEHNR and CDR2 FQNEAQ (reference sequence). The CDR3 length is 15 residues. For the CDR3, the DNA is TGTGCCAGCAGCTATACCGGGACAGGGGAAGATACGCAGTATTTT. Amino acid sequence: CASSYTGTGEDTQYF. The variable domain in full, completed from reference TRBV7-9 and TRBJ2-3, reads DTGVSQNPRHKITKRGQNVTFRCDPISEHNRLYWYRQTLGQGPEFLTYFQNEAQLEKSRLLSDRFSAERPKGSFSTLEIQRTEQGDSAMYLCASSYTGTGEDTQYFGPGTRLTVL.

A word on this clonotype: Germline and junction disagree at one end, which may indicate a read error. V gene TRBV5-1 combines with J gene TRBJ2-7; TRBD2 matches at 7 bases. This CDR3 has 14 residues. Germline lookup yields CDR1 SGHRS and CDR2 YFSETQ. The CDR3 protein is CASRFGGYTYEQYF. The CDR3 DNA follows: TGCGCCAGCCGCTTCGGGGGGTACACCTACGAGCAGTACTTC.

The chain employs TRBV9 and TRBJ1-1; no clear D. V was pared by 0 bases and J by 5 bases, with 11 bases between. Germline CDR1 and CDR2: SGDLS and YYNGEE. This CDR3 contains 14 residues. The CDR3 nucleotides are TGTGCCAGCAGCGTAGCTGGGTTTGGGACTGAAGCTTTCTTT. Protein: CASSVAGFGTEAFF.

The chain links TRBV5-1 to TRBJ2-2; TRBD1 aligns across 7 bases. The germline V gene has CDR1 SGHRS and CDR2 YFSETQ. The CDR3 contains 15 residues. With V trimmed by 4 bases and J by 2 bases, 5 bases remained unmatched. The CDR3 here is CASSKRQGNTGELFF. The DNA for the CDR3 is TGCGCCAGCAGCAAGCGACAGGGAAACACCGGGGAGCTGTTTTTT.

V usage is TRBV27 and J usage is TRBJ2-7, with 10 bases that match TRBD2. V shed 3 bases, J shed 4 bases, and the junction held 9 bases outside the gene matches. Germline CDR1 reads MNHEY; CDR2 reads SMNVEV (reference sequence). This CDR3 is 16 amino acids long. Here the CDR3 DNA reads TGTGCCAGCAGTTTTAGTATAGCGGGAGGAGGATACGAGCAGTACTTC. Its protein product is CASSFSIAGGGYEQYF.

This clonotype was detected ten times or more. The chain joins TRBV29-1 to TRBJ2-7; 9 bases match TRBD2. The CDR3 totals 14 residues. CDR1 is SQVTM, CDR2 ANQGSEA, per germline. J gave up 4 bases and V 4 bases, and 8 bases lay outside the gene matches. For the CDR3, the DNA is TGCAGCGTTGCGGCTGCGGGAGGGCCGTACGAGCAGTACTTC. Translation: CSVAAAGGPYEQYF.

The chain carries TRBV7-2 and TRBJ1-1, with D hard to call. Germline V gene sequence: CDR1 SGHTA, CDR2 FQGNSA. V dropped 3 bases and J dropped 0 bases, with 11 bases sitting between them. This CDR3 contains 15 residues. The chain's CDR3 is CASSLPWTLNTEAFF. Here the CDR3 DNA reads TGTGCCAGCAGCTTGCCTTGGACCTTGAACACTGAAGCTTTCTTT. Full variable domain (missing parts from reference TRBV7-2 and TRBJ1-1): GAGVSQSPSNKVTEKGKDVELRCDPISGHTALYWYRQSLGQGLEFLIYFQGNSAPDKSGLPSDRFSAERTGGSVSTLTIQRTQQEDSAVYLCASSLPWTLNTEAFFGQGTRLTVV.

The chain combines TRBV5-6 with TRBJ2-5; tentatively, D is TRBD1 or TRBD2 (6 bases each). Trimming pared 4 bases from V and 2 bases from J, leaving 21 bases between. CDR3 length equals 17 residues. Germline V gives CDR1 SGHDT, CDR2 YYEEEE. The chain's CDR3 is CASSEHLGGMLQETQYF. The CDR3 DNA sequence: TGTGCCAGCAGCGAACACCTAGGGGGGATGCTACAAGAGACCCAGTACTTC.

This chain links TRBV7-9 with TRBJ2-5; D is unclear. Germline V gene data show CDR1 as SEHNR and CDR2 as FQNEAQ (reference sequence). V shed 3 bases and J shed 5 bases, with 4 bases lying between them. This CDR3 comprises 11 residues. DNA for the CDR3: TGTGCCAGCAGCTTTTATGAGACCCAGTACTTC. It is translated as CASSFYETQYF.

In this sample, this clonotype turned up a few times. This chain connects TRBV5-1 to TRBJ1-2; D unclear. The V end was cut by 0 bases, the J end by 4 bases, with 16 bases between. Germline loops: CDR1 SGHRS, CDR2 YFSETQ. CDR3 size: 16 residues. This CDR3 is CASSLAAARRVYGYTF. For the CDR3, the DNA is TGCGCCAGCAGCTTGGCGGCAGCTCGACGGGTCTATGGCTACACCTTC.